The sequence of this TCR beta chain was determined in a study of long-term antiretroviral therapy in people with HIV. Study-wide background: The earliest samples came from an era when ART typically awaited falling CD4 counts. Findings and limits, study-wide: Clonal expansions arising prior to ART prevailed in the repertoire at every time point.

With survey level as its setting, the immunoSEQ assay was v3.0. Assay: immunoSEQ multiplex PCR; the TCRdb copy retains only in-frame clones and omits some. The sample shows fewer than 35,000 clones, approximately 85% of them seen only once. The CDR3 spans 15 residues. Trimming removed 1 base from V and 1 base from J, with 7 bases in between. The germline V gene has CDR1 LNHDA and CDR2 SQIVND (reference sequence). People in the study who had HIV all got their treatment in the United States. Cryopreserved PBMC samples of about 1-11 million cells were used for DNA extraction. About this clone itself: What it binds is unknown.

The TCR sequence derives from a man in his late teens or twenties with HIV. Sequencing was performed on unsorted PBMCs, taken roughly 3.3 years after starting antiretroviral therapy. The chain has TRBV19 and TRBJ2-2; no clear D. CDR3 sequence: CASSIAALNTGELFF. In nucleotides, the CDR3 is TGTGCCAGTAGTATAGCGGCCCTGAACACCGGGGAGCTGTTTTTT.